This T cell receptor beta chain derives from a study of T cell responses to AZD1222 COVID-19 vaccine (dated by TCRdb to the early 2020s). About the full investigation: A total of 230 to 250 trial participants underwent TCR sequencing, of whom 207 received two doses of AZD1222 and about 26 received two doses of the MenACWY control vaccine. Trial participants were enrolled into age subgroups of 18-55, 56-69 and 70-plus years, which contained about 150, 27 and 61 TCR-sequenced participants, respectively. Broad study findings and their caveats: Because no day 14 peak-response samples were available, the repertoires could be characterized only after the peak T cell response. The vaccine-associated CD4 TCRs covered the entire spike protein, and the dominant responses fell in regions 160-218 and 743-854. Participants were mostly white British, with more females than males. The authors suggested clonal diversity may have been underestimated. After two AZD1222 doses, both the breadth and the depth of spike-specific TCRs were significantly higher than at day 0 and than in MenACWY recipients. Conclusions about previously exposed vaccinees are limited because only a handful of AZD1222 recipients were SARS-CoV-2 seropositive at baseline. Reportedly, close to half of the unique spike-specific TCRs recognized epitopes lying outside the regions that are mutated in the B.1.351 and B.1.1.7 variants. In the small 56-69-year group, the increase in depth fell short of significance, most likely because of low power.

Read against the paper, the sample's time point label means: baseline before first vaccination. Sample treatment or condition, as interpreted from the label and publication: meningococcal conjugate vaccine given as trial control. Vaccinee samples came from UK trials COV001 and COV002, including a single-blind randomized controlled phase 2/3 trial of AZD1222 (ChAdOx1 nCoV-19) in healthy adults. For TCRbeta chain sequencing, PBMC samples were collected from trial participants at day 0 and at day 28 after the second dose. Note on this clone: Its cognate antigen has yet to be identified. Base qualities are not provided; no much larger clone lies one nucleotide away.

The germline V gene supplies CDR1 SGHTA and CDR2 FQGNSA. There are 14 amino acids in the CDR3, from cysteine to phenylalanine inclusive. This entry keeps only the CDR3 DNA: 42 bases, framed from base 1. The V and J ends are trimmed by 5 bases and 2 bases, leaving 13 bases between them. The CDR3 regions of human TCRbeta chains were analyzed by immunosequencing. In the source study's methods: Repertoire TCRs were checked for matches against a reference library of SARS-CoV-2-specific TCRs that had been generated using the MIRA antigen-specificity platform. Breadth was defined as the fraction of unique TCRs that were SARS-CoV-2-associated, and depth was defined as the fraction of total T cells that were SARS-CoV-2-associated. Using the MIRA data, each spike-specific TCR was assigned both to the spike region to which the TCR was reactive and to a CD4 or CD8 class. Log10-transformed breadth and depth values were compared by one-way ANOVA with Sidak's multiple comparisons tests. Drawn from immuneACCESS, this table holds only the in-frame rearrangements with V and J called that TCRdb kept. Clones are partly lost; checked studies trace under half to an unresolved V gene and leave the rest unexplained. V and J calls and clone size are copied from that table; D and trimming were computed from the DNA. The sample records about 93,000 clones, just under 90% of which are singletons. 2.8% of the sample belongs to the ten largest clones.

This clonotype was obtained from an adult in good health. This chain joins TRBV7-2 to TRBJ2-7; D gene: possibly TRBD1, on 6 matching bases. The input for sequencing was peripheral blood, taken on day 0 of MenACWY control vaccination. The CDR3 region reads CASSPDRWTYEQYF. The bases read TGTGCCAGCAGCCCCGACAGGTGGACCTACGAGCAGTACTTC.